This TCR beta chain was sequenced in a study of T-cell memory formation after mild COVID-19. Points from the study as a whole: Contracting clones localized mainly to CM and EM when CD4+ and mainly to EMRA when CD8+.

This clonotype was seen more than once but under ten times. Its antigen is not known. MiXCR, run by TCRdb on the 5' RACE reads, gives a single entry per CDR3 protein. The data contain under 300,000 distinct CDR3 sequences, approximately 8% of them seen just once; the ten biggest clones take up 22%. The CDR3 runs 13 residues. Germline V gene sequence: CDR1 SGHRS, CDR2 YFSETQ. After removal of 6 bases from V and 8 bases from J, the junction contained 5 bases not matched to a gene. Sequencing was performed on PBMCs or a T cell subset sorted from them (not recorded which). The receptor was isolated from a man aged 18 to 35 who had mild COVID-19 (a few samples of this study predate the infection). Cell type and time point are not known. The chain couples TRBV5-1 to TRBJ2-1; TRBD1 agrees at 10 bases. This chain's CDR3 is CASNSGTGDEQFF. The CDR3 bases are TGCGCCAGCAACTCCGGGACAGGGGATGAGCAGTTCTTC.